This T cell receptor beta chain was profiled in a study of cytomegalovirus exposure and HLA in healthy donors. Primers: 60 Vbeta forward and 13 Jbeta reverse. TCRdb keeps only in-frame clones here, not all; method: immunoSEQ multiplex PCR. The sample yields 200,000 to 250,000 clones, roughly 82% seen once. The sequence derives from a woman between 40 and 55 years old in good health and CMV-seropositive. The sample consisted of PBMCs.

The CDR3 DNA sequence: TGTGCCAGTAGTAAGGGAGCGGGAGGGAACAATGAGCAGTTCTTC. It specifies CASSKGAGGNNEQFF. The chain recombines TRBV19 with TRBJ2-1; 10 bases match TRBD2. The ends lost 4 bases at V and 5 bases at J; junction bases unmatched: 5. The CDR3 length is 15 residues. Germline loops: CDR1 LNHDA, CDR2 SQIVND (reference sequence). Supplemented by reference TRBV19 and TRBJ2-1, the full variable domain reads DGGITQSPKYLFRKEGQNVTLSCEQNLNHDAMYWYRQDPGQGLRLIYYSQIVNDFQKGDIAEGYSVSREKKESFPLTVTSAQKNPTAFYLCASSKGAGGNNEQFFGPGTRLTVL.